Listed below are T cell receptor beta chains from one sample, sequenced in a study of blood T cells in healthy people across ages. TCRdb itself ran the 5' RACE reads through MiXCR, one entry per CDR3 protein. This table holds roughly 1 million distinct CDR3 sequences, under 30% found once. These data were likewise used in another study, on T cells of mothers and their children.

The sample comprised blood. The receptors here all came from a girl aged 2 to 9 in good health. Each CDR3 is given with its conserved first and last residue. A D gene is named only where the DNA matches it firmly. Size is omitted from some rows. Given values are once, few, many or a class for expanded clones.

cdr3_aa,cdr3_nt,cdr3_length,clone_size,v_call,d_call,j_call
CASSYRTGQELFF,TGCGCCAGCAGCTACCGGACAGGGCAGGAACTGTTTTTT,13,few,TRBV5-1,TRBD1,TRBJ1-4
CASSLTQNTEAFF,TGCGCCAGCAGTTTGACACAAAACACTGAAGCTTTCTTT,13,many,TRBV27,.,TRBJ1-1
CASSPRAAGYNEQFF,TGTGCCAGCAGCCCGAGGGCAGCGGGATACAATGAGCAGTTCTTC,15,.,TRBV25-1,TRBD2,TRBJ2-1
CASSFRPGQGSHEQYF,TGTGCCAGCAGCTTTCGACCGGGACAGGGTTCCCACGAGCAGTACTTC,16,.,TRBV7-2,TRBD1,TRBJ2-7
CASSPTYGGSNYNEQFF,TGTGCCAGCAGCCCGACTTATGGGGGTTCGAACTACAATGAGCAGTTCTTC,17,.,TRBV27,.,TRBJ2-1
CASSLDWAEAFF,TGTGCCAGCAGCTTAGATTGGGCTGAAGCTTTCTTT,12,.,TRBV7-2,.,TRBJ1-1
CASSEAGLQELVAKNIQYF,TGTGCCAGCAGTGAAGCGGGATTGCAGGAGCTTGTAGCCAAAAACATTCAGTACTTC,19,once,TRBV2,.,TRBJ2-4
CASSWTSGRAGTYEQYF,TGTGCCAGCAGTTGGACTAGCGGGAGGGCAGGGACCTACGAGCAGTACTTC,17,.,TRBV28,TRBD2,TRBJ2-7
CASSLQASSYEQYF,TGCGCCAGCAGCTTGCAGGCTTCGTCCTACGAGCAGTACTTC,14,.,TRBV5-1,.,TRBJ2-7
CASSPGLAGGFEQYF,TGCGCCAGCAGCCCAGGACTAGCGGGAGGTTTTGAGCAGTACTTC,15,few,TRBV4-1,TRBD2,TRBJ2-7
CASSVRQGTDTQYF,TGTGCCAGCAGTGTGCGACAGGGGACAGATACGCAGTATTTT,14,.,TRBV12-3/TRBV12-4,TRBD1,TRBJ2-3
CASKLGGIQETQYF,TGTGCCAGCAAGTTAGGGGGTATTCAAGAGACCCAGTACTTC,14,.,TRBV7-9,.,TRBJ2-5
CSGIRGSSVSEQFF,TGCAGTGGAATCAGGGGGTCTAGCGTAAGTGAGCAGTTCTTC,14,.,TRBV20-1,.,TRBJ2-1
CASSLGGGLAIYNEQFF,TGTGCCAGCAGCTTAGGAGGTGGACTAGCGATATACAATGAGCAGTTCTTC,17,few,TRBV11-2,TRBD2,TRBJ2-1
CSTKDYHEQFF,TGCAGCACGAAGGACTACCATGAGCAGTTCTTC,11,.,TRBV29-1,.,TRBJ2-1
CASSYATSGGGTQYF,TGTGCCAGCAGTTACGCTACTTCCGGAGGGGGGACCCAGTACTTC,15,many,TRBV6-5,.,TRBJ2-5
CASSFSGVSYEQYF,TGTGCCAGCAGCTTTAGCGGGGTATCCTACGAGCAGTACTTC,14,.,TRBV7-9,TRBD2,TRBJ2-7
CASKKIGLTNEKLFF,TGTGCCAGCAAAAAAATCGGGTTGACGAACGAAAAACTGTTTTTT,15,few,TRBV2,.,TRBJ1-4
CASSQGQGWGPGANVLTF,TGCGCCAGCAGCCAAGGCCAGGGATGGGGCCCCGGGGCCAACGTCCTGACTTTC,18,.,TRBV4-1,.,TRBJ2-6
CASSQDLRSPSTDTQYF,TGCGCCAGCAGCCAAGATCTGCGGAGCCCTAGCACAGATACGCAGTATTTT,17,many,TRBV4-1,.,TRBJ2-3
CASSLNFGSANEKLFF,TGTGCCAGCAGCTTAAATTTCGGCAGTGCGAATGAAAAACTGTTTTTT,16,.,TRBV7-9,.,TRBJ1-4
CASSEDPGGANVLTF,TGTGCCAGCAGTGAAGATCCTGGGGGGGCCAACGTCCTGACTTTC,15,.,TRBV6-1,.,TRBJ2-6
CAIHKDKNTEAFF,TGTGCCATCCACAAGGACAAGAACACTGAAGCTTTCTTT,13,few,TRBV10-3,.,TRBJ1-1
CASSYGQGMDGYTF,TGTGCCAGCAGTTACGGACAGGGAATGGATGGCTACACCTTC,14,few,TRBV12-3/TRBV12-4,TRBD1,TRBJ1-2
CASTEGVGELFF,TGTGCCAGCACCGAGGGGGTGGGGGAGCTGTTTTTT,12,.,TRBV2,.,TRBJ2-2
CATSRLQGREQYF,TGTGCCACCAGCAGGTTACAGGGGCGCGAGCAGTACTTC,13,many,TRBV15,TRBD1,TRBJ2-7
CASSPYGGELFF,TGCGCCAGCAGCCCGTACGGCGGGGAGCTGTTTTTT,12,few,TRBV4-1,.,TRBJ2-2
CASSFRDIAYEQYF,TGTGCCAGCAGTTTCCGGGACATCGCCTACGAGCAGTACTTC,14,.,TRBV6-2/TRBV6-3,.,TRBJ2-7
CSVPGPPFEIQYF,TGCAGCGTTCCCGGTCCGCCGTTCGAGATCCAGTACTTC,13,few,TRBV29-1,.,TRBJ2-5
CASSLKQGRLYEQYF,TGCGCCAGCAGCTTGAAACAGGGGCGGCTATACGAGCAGTACTTC,15,.,TRBV5-1,TRBD1,TRBJ2-7
CASSYERERGEQFF,TGTGCCAGCAGTTATGAGCGGGAGAGAGGTGAGCAGTTCTTC,14,.,TRBV6-5,TRBD2,TRBJ2-1
CASSLTWREGHEQYF,TGTGCCAGCAGCTTAACATGGCGGGAGGGCCACGAGCAGTACTTC,15,.,TRBV7-9,TRBD2,TRBJ2-7
CASSPNSGAYNEQFF,TGTGCCAGCAGCCCGAATAGCGGTGCCTACAATGAGCAGTTCTTC,15,.,TRBV12-3/TRBV12-4,.,TRBJ2-1
CASPNSPLHF,TGTGCCAGTCCCAATTCACCCCTCCACTTT,10,few,TRBV7-3,.,TRBJ1-6
CASSQVGPGESYEQYF,TGCGCCAGCAGCCAAGTGGGTCCGGGGGAGTCCTACGAGCAGTACTTC,16,few,TRBV4-1,.,TRBJ2-7
CATRQGADYGYTF,TGTGCCACCAGACAGGGGGCAGACTATGGCTACACCTTC,13,few,TRBV24-1,TRBD1,TRBJ1-2
CSVPTVNTGELFF,TGCAGCGTTCCCACGGTGAACACCGGGGAGCTGTTTTTT,13,few,TRBV29-1,.,TRBJ2-2
CASRLLQEKLFF,TGTGCCAGCCGTCTTTTACAGGAAAAACTGTTTTTT,12,few,TRBV28,.,TRBJ1-4
CASSQDGPVGVSMNTEAFF,TGTGCCAGCAGCCAAGATGGACCGGTCGGGGTATCCATGAACACTGAAGCTTTCTTT,19,few,TRBV4-2,.,TRBJ1-1
CASSLLSRSDEQYF,TGTGCCAGCAGCTTATTATCACGGTCCGACGAGCAGTACTTC,14,.,TRBV7-9,.,TRBJ2-7
CASTWETDTQYF,TGCGCCAGCACCTGGGAGACAGATACGCAGTATTTT,12,.,TRBV5-1,.,TRBJ2-3
CASSPHGQKSTDTQYF,TGTGCCAGCAGCCCTCATGGACAGAAAAGCACAGATACGCAGTATTTT,16,.,TRBV13,.,TRBJ2-3
CASSPPMGNTIYF,TGTGCCAGCAGCCCCCCGATGGGAAACACCATATATTTT,13,.,TRBV11-2,.,TRBJ1-3
CASSLERTVYEQYF,TGCGCCAGCAGCTTGGAACGGACCGTCTACGAGCAGTACTTC,14,.,TRBV5-1,.,TRBJ2-7
CASQGYHNEQFF,TGTGCCAGCCAGGGCTACCACAATGAGCAGTTCTTC,12,.,TRBV6-5,.,TRBJ2-1